The clone carrying this TCR beta chain turned up a few times. Time point indicated: patch test 1, 2 weeks after DPC sensitization. As to treatment: therapeutic diphenylcyclopropenone sensitization with weekly scalp DPC. From the RACE reads, TCRdb called clonotypes with MiXCR, one entry per CDR3 protein. The table includes around 52,000 distinct CDR3 sequences, 9.3% detected once. This record comes from a study of human T cells and chemical hapten exposure. The germline CDR1 and CDR2 sequences are MNHNY and SVGAGI (reference sequence). The V and J ends lost 6 bases and 5 bases respectively, with 14 bases between them. The CDR3 sequence is 14 residues long.

V and J are TRBV6-6 and TRBJ1-5, with D possibly being TRBD1 (6 bases). This specimen consisted of whole blood, obtained in connection with sensitization to the hapten diphenylcyclopropenone (DPC). This clonotype originated in a woman aged 40 to 55 with alopecia areata. Some clones in this sample may be carry-over from other donors' samples. CDR3 nucleotide sequence: TGTGCCAGCAGCAACAGGGAGGACTATCAGCCCCAGCATTTT. Translated, it gives CASSNREDYQPQHF.